The 32 T cell receptor beta chains in this list originate from one sample, sequenced in a study of tumor-infiltrating lymphocytes in primary liver carcinoma. Extraction also yielded germline DNA, while blood RNA was obtained from unsorted whole blood. The template, roughly 510 ng total RNA, yielded TCR beta cDNA made with a constant-region primer. Generation of the TCR beta libraries relied on three nested multiplex PCR rounds using slightly modified ARM-PCR. A C-beta reverse primer was combined with TRBV1-TRBV30 forward primers in the first two PCR rounds, and each round had roughly 11 cycles. In TCRdb, the multiplex PCR reads were re-called with MiXCR into one record per CDR3 protein. The profile shows about 200,000 distinct CDR3 sequences, 65% of them singletons. The sequencing input was peripheral blood. The receptors shown here come from a woman aged 55-70 years with primary liver carcinoma and hepatitis B virus infection.

The chain combines TRBV5-6 with TRBJ2-7; the D is unclear. V lost 4 bases and J 0 bases, leaving 20 bases between the germline ends. The CDR3 covers 17 residues. Germline V gene data show CDR1 as SGHDT and CDR2 as YYEEEE. This CDR3 reads CASSPARAGWNSYEQYF. The CDR3 nucleotides read TGTGCCAGCAGCCCAGCCCGAGCCGGCTGGAACTCCTACGAGCAGTACTTC.

As for this clonotype: One junction end disagrees with the germline gene, perhaps due to a read error. The chain employs TRBV6-5 and TRBJ2-7, with D uncertain. This CDR3 has 15 residues. Germline values: CDR1 MNHEY, CDR2 SVGAGI. The CDR3 reads CVSSPSTGTSYEQYF. DNA for the CDR3: TGTGTCAGCAGCCCAAGCACGGGCACTTCCTACGAGCAATACTTC.

In regard to this clonotype: Since no conserved phenylalanine or tryptophan closes the CDR3, a read error is the likely cause. This chain connects TRBV12-3 or TRBV12-4 to TRBJ1-1; D is possibly TRBD1 (6 bases). Trimming left V 7 bases short and J 4 bases short, with 10 bases between. The CDR3 contains 12 residues. The CDR3 loop reads CASIEQGTEAFS. The CDR3 nucleotides are TGTGCCAGCATCGAACAGGGCACTGAAGCTTTCTCT.

About this clonotype: This may arise from a read error, as a much more abundant clone is one base away. This rearrangement joins TRBV7-8 to TRBJ1-1; 8 bases map to TRBD1. Germline CDR1 and CDR2: SGHVS and FQNEAQ. This CDR3 region has 16 residues. The CDR3: CASSLRGGPGGTETFF. DNA of the CDR3: TGTGCCAGCAGCCTGCGGGGGGGACCAGGGGGCACTGAAACTTTCTTT.

The V call is TRBV24-1, the J call TRBJ2-2; 8 bases line up with TRBD1. This CDR3 contains 16 residues. Trimming cost V 5 bases and J 9 bases; bases outside gene matches: 13. Germline CDR1 is KGHDR and CDR2 is SFDVKD. The CDR3 bases are TGTGCCACCAGTGCCCTGGGACAGGATATCTCGAGGGAGCTGTTTTTT. This sequence encodes CATSALGQDISRELFF.

As to this clonotype: The CDR3 end shows no conserved phenylalanine or tryptophan, and so a read error is likely. No DNA is shown, since the ends of the CDR3 on it are uncertain; the CDR3 is the one TCRdb lists. The chain is built from TRBV1 and TRBJ2-3; TRBD2, the D gene given by the table, was not confirmed from the DNA. TRBV1 is listed as a pseudogene. The CDR3 extends over 16 residues, inclusive of both ends. The CDR3: CTSSQAQRESTDTQYL.

Comment on this clonotype: The final CDR3 position lacks the conserved phenylalanine or tryptophan, pointing to a likely read error. Because the CDR3's place on the DNA is in doubt, the DNA is left out and the CDR3 is given as listed by TCRdb. The CDR3 reads CASSPTAGTDTLYV. The genes are TRBV11-3 and TRBJ2-3. Inclusive of both ends, the CDR3 amounts to 14 amino acids. Per germline, CDR1 SGHNT and CDR2 YENEEA.

Notes on this clonotype: With a much larger clone just one base away, this may be a read error. J is TRBJ1-1 and V is TRBV12-3 or TRBV12-4; D is possibly TRBD1 (5 bases). The CDR3 has 15 residues. CDR3: CDSSSIQGMNTEAFF. The CDR3 bases are TGTGACAGCAGTTCCATCCAGGGAATGAACACTGAAGCTTTCTTT.

This clonotype was seen a single time. A junction boundary mismatches the germline segment, possibly from a read error. The J gene is TRBJ2-7, the V gene TRBV11-2; 8 positions match TRBD1. The length of the CDR3 is 17 residues. The V gene's germline CDR1 is SGHAT and CDR2 FQNNGV. The CDR3: CASSLGGGQGRSYEQYF. The CDR3, as DNA: TGTGCCAGCAGCTTAGGAGGCGGACAGGGTCGCTCCTATGAGCAGTACTTC.

The chain uses TRBV11-2 and TRBJ1-3; the D gene is possibly TRBD1 (5 bases). Germline CDR1 is SGHAT and CDR2 is FQNNGV. Trimming stripped 4 bases from V and 7 bases from J, with 11 bases between. This CDR3 has 13 residues. In nucleotides, the CDR3 is TGTGCCAGCAGCTGGATACAGGATAACACCATATATTTT. Translation gives CASSWIQDNTIYF.

The rearrangement joins TRBV13 to TRBJ2-3; D gene uncertain. Trimming left V 10 bases short and J 1 base short, with 18 bases between. The CDR3 has 15 residues. From germline, CDR1 is PRHDT and CDR2 FYEKMQ (reference sequence). DNA of the CDR3: TGTGCCAACAGACTGTCGGGCCAAGGCACAGATACGCAGTATTTT. Amino acid sequence: CANRLSGQGTDTQYF.

This clonotype is a singleton in its sample. Sequence at one end of the junction differs from germline and may be a read error. The J gene is TRBJ2-1, the V gene TRBV14; D unresolved. Germline V lookup: CDR1 SGHDN, CDR2 FVKESK. This CDR3 comprises 12 residues. CDR3 sequence: CASSQTGPEQLF. The CDR3 DNA reads as TGTGCCAGCAGCCAAACGGGCCCTGAGCAACTCTTC.

Of note for this clonotype: At one boundary the junction diverges from the germline segment, which might be a read error. The chain couples TRBV11-3 to TRBJ2-7, with 7 bases fitting TRBD1. Germline CDR1 is SGHNT and CDR2 is YENEEA. The CDR3 has 16 residues. CDR3 coding DNA: TGTGACAGCAGTCCCAGGGGGTTACTACTACCATACGAGCAGTACTTC. This encodes CDSSPRGLLLPYEQYF.

This clonotype was recorded many times. The chain uses TRBV5-1 and TRBJ2-1; 12 nucleotides match TRBD1. In germline, CDR1 is SGHRS, CDR2 YFSETQ. Germline trimming cut 4 bases from V and 6 bases from J; bases unmatched to any gene: 14. The CDR3 spans 18 residues. The CDR3 DNA sequence: TGCGCCAGCAGCCCGGAACCCGGTGGGGACAGGGGGCGCAATGAGCAGTTCTTC. Translated: CASSPEPGGDRGRNEQFF.

To note about this clonotype: This may be a read error: a much more frequent sequence differs by one nucleotide. The chain has TRBV29-1 and TRBJ2-1; no clear D. This CDR3 comprises 11 residues. In germline, CDR1 is SQVTM, CDR2 ANQGSEA. CDR3 DNA: TGCGGCGTTGCCAGGTACAATGAGCAGTTCTTC. Translation: CGVARYNEQFF.

The genes are TRBV11-2 and TRBJ1-3; D unclear. The CDR3 runs to 15 residues. V was trimmed by 1 base and J by 0 bases, leaving 7 bases between them. Germline V gene lookup returns CDR1 SGHAT and CDR2 FQNNGV. CDR3 residues: CASSLVDDSGNTIYF. Written as DNA, the CDR3 is TGTGCCAGCAGCTTAGTGGACGACTCTGGAAACACCATATATTTT.

A word on this clonotype: This may be a read error: a much more frequent sequence differs by one nucleotide. The gene calls are TRBV29-1 and TRBJ1-1; a possible D gene is TRBD1 (6 bases). Germline lookup yields CDR1 SQVTM and CDR2 ANQGSEA. CDR3 size: 13 residues. The chain's CDR3 is CSVEVGTNTDAFF. The DNA of the CDR3 is TGCAGCGTTGAAGTGGGGACAAACACTGACGCTTTCTTT.

In its sample, this clonotype was seen many times. This may arise from a read error, as a much more abundant clone is one base away. The chain is built from TRBV11-2 and TRBJ2-1; D may be TRBD2 (5 bases). V was pared by 2 bases and J by 8 bases, with 19 bases between. The CDR3 is 16 amino acids. The germline CDR1 and CDR2 sequences are SGHAT and FQNNGV. Written as DNA, the CDR3 is TGTGCCAGCAGCTTATCTCGTCGAGGGCCTGGCGATGAGCAGTTCTTC. This gives the protein CASSLSRRGPGDEQFF.

As to this clonotype: Compared with germline, one end of the junction differs, possibly owing to a read error. CDR3 nucleotides: TGTGCCAGCAGTTTAAGGGGGGGATCGTCTGAAGCTTCCTTT. It specifies CASSLRGGSSEASF. The rearrangement links TRBV28 to TRBJ1-1; possibly TRBD1 for D (6 bases). The V gene's germline CDR1 is MDHEN and CDR2 SYDVKM. This CDR3 contains 14 residues.

The chain recombines TRBV29-1 with TRBJ2-3, with D unresolved. The CDR3 loop spans 13 amino acids. CDR1 is SQVTM and CDR2 is ANQGSEA in the germline V gene. Deletions cut 8 bases from V and 2 bases from J, with 14 bases between. CDR3 protein: CSIVGRPTDTQYF. CDR3 bases: TGCAGCATTGTGGGCAGGCCCACAGATACGCAGTATTTT.

Ten or more counts support this clonotype. V and J are TRBV29-1 and TRBJ2-1; possible D gene TRBD2, 6 bases. Trimming removed 6 bases from V and 1 base from J, with 16 bases in between. Germline CDR1 SQVTM, CDR2 ANQGSEA. This CDR3 spans 15 amino acids. The CDR3 nucleotides are TGCAGCGTGGCTAAGGGCGGGAATTCCTACAATGAGCAGTTCTTC. Translated: CSVAKGGNSYNEQFF.

Only a few counts were recorded for this clonotype. A junction boundary mismatches the germline segment, possibly from a read error. V usage is TRBV7-9 and J usage is TRBJ1-3; D is undetermined. The length of the CDR3 is 16 residues. Looked up from germline, CDR1 is SEHNR and CDR2 is FQNEAQ (reference sequence). As DNA, the CDR3 is TGTGCCAGCAGCTTAGCATTGACGATCTCTGGGAACACCATATATTTT. Translation gives CASSLALTISGNTIYF.

This clonotype occurred once. V gene TRBV29-1 combines with J gene TRBJ2-7; D may be TRBD1 (6 bases). The V end was cut by 6 bases, the J end by 9 bases, with 24 bases between. Looked up from germline, CDR1 is SQVTM and CDR2 is ANQGSEA. The CDR3 sequence is 14 residues long. CDR3: CSVSQGMRAYGQYF. CDR3 coding DNA: TGCAGCGTGTCTCAGGGGATGAGGGCCTATGGGCAGTACTTC.

This clonotype was observed a handful of times. With a much larger clone just one base away, this may be a read error. The chain couples TRBV29-1 to TRBJ1-2; a weak D match, TRBD1 (6 bases). This CDR3 has 11 amino acids. CDR1 and CDR2 (germline): SQVTM, ANQGSEA. CDR3 loop: CSIEGGTGYTF. DNA of the CDR3: TGCAGCATTGAAGGGGGGACGGGCTACACCTTC. The full variable domain, completed using reference TRBV29-1 and TRBJ1-2, is SAVISQKPSRDICQRGTSLTIQCQVDSQVTMMFWYRQQPGQSLTLIATANQGSEATYESGFVIDKFPISRPNLTFSTLTVSNMSPEDSSIYLCSIEGGTGYTFGSGTRLTVV.

A remark on this clonotype: The junction differs from germline at one of its ends, possibly a read error. This chain joins TRBV11-1 and TRBJ1-1; unclear D gene. Germline V gene lookup returns CDR1 SGHAT and CDR2 FQDESV (reference sequence). This CDR3 has 16 residues. The CDR3 bases are TGTGCCAGCATCTTAGTCGGGGAATATCGGAACACTGAAGCCTTCTTT. It is translated as CASILVGEYRNTEAFF.

V usage is TRBV5-8 and J usage is TRBJ1-1, with a weak D call TRBD1 (6 bases). V lost 6 bases and J 10 bases, leaving 25 bases between the germline ends. Germline V gives CDR1 SGHTS, CDR2 YDEGEE. This CDR3 has 15 residues. CDR3 sequence reads: CASTQQGFGPLRAFF. In DNA, the CDR3 is TGTGCCAGCACCCAACAGGGATTTGGTCCTTTAAGAGCTTTCTTT.

This clonotype was counted ten times or more. The chain recombines TRBV7-8 with TRBJ2-1; D ambiguous. The CDR3 extends over 14 amino acids. The germline V gene encodes CDR1 SGHVS and CDR2 FQNEAQ. V was pared by 2 bases and J by 10 bases, with 15 bases between. CDR3 DNA sequence: TGTGCCAGCAGCTTAAGATGGTTAGCCACGGAGCAGTTCTTC. It is translated as CASSLRWLATEQFF. Based on the CDR3 plus reference TRBV7-8 and TRBJ2-1, the full variable domain is GAGVSQSPRYKVAKRGQDVALRCDPISGHVSLFWYQQALGQGPEFLTYFQNEAQLDKSGLPSDRFFAERPEGSVSTLKIQRTQQEDSAVYLCASSLRWLATEQFFGPGTRLTVL.

The chain uses TRBV29-1 and TRBJ2-3, with D possibly matching TRBD1 (6 bases). Trimming took 7 bases from V and 3 from J, leaving 11 bases between them. This CDR3 region has 12 residues. Germline lookup yields CDR1 SQVTM and CDR2 ANQGSEA. DNA of the CDR3: TGCAGCGCCAAGAGGGGGACAGATACGCAGTATTTT. It specifies CSAKRGTDTQYF.

Concerning this clonotype: This may be a read error, as it is one base from a much larger clone. V gene TRBV10-3 combines with J gene TRBJ2-7; D unresolved. V shed 5 bases and J shed 0 bases, with 11 bases lying between them. The CDR3 has 14 amino acids. CDR1 ENHRY and CDR2 SYGVKD come from the germline V gene. The CDR3 DNA reads as TGTGCCATCAGTACTGTCGGTGGCTCCTACGAGCAGTACTTC. It is translated as CAISTVGGSYEQYF.

By frequency in the sample, this clonotype is medium-sized (0.01 to 0.1%). The V gene is TRBV11-2, the J gene TRBJ1-1, with TRBD1 as a possible D gene (5 bases). V was cut by 0 bases and J by 3 bases, with 5 bases left in between. The CDR3 length is 13 residues. From germline, CDR1 is SGHAT and CDR2 FQNNGV. Here the CDR3 DNA reads TGTGCCAGCAGCTTAGAGGGGGACACTGAAGCTTTCTTT. Its protein is CASSLEGDTEAFF.

Regarding this clonotype: Just one base apart from a much larger clone, this may be a read error. This chain connects TRBV12-3 or TRBV12-4 to TRBJ1-3; TRBD1 matches at 8 bases. This CDR3 has 15 residues. CDR3 DNA sequence: TGTGTCAGCAGTATGGACAGGGTGCCTGGAAACACCATATATTTT. Translated: CVSSMDRVPGNTIYF.

This sequence joins TRBV11-2 and TRBJ2-7; no reliable D call. V shed 5 bases and J shed 10 bases, with 18 bases lying between them. Per the germline V gene, CDR1 is SGHAT and CDR2 is FQNNGV. CDR3 size: 13 residues. The CDR3 reads CASSPAAPGEQYF. DNA for the CDR3: TGTGCCAGCAGCCCTGCCGCCCCGGGCGAACAGTACTTC.